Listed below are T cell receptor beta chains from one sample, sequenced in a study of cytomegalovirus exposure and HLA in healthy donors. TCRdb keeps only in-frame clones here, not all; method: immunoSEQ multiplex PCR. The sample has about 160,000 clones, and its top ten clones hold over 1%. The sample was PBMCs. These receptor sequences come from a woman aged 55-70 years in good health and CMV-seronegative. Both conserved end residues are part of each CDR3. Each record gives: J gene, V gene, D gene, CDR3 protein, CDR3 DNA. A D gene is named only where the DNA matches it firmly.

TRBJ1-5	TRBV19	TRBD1	CASSTLKGQGAVRDQPQHF	TGTGCCAGTAGTACTCTTAAAGGACAGGGGGCGGTTCGCGATCAGCCCCAGCATTTT
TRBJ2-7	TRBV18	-	CASSPSLVQGYEQYF	TGTGCCAGCTCTCCCTCCTTGGTGCAGGGGTACGAGCAGTACTTC
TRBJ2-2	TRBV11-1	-	CASSPRGGTGELFF	TGTGCCAGCAGCCCGCGGGGTGGAACCGGGGAGCTGTTTTTT
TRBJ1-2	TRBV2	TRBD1	CASLPQGAVVYGYTF	TGTGCCAGCCTACCACAGGGGGCGGTGGTCTATGGCTACACCTTC
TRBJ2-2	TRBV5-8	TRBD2	CASSRPGTSYTGELFF	TGTGCCAGCAGCAGACCCGGGACTAGCTACACCGGGGAGCTGTTTTTT
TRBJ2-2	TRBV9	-	CASSPQGSTGELFF	TGTGCCAGCAGCCCTCAGGGGAGCACCGGGGAGCTGTTTTTT
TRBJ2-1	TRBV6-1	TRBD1	CATSQGRIRNEQFF	TGTGCCACCTCACAGGGGAGAATACGCAATGAGCAGTTCTTC
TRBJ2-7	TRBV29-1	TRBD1	CSVMGQGAYEQYF	TGCAGCGTTATGGGACAGGGGGCTTACGAGCAGTACTTC
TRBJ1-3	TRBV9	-	CASSVGSGSGNTIYF	TGTGCCAGCAGCGTAGGAAGCGGCTCTGGAAACACCATATATTTT
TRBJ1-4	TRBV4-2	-	CASSQERSEKLFF	TGTGCCAGCAGCCAAGAACGCAGTGAAAAACTGTTTTTT
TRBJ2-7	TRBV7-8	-	CASSLGPSYEQYF	TGTGCCAGCAGCTTAGGGCCTTCCTACGAGCAGTACTTC
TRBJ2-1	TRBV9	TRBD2	CASSAQPGLAFEQFF	TGTGCCAGCAGCGCCCAACCGGGACTAGCTTTTGAGCAGTTCTTC
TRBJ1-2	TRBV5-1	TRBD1	CASSWDRSIYDYGYTF	TGCGCCAGCAGCTGGGACAGATCCATATATGACTATGGCTACACCTTC
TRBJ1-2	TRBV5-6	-	CASSPGESYGYTF	TGTGCCAGCAGCCCCGGGGAATCCTATGGCTACACCTTC
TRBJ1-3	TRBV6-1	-	CASSAGVTSGNTIYF	TGTGCCAGCAGTGCCGGAGTCACCTCTGGAAACACCATATATTTT
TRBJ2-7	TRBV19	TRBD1	CASSNLLDRGTYEQYF	TGTGCCAGTAGTAATCTCCTGGACAGGGGAACCTACGAGCAGTACTTC
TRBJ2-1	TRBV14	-	CASRRTIYNEQFF	TGTGCCAGCAGGCGGACTATATACAATGAGCAGTTCTTC
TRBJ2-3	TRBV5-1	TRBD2	CASSDTGRVTDTQYF	TGCGCCAGCAGCGATACCGGGAGGGTCACAGATACGCAGTATTTT
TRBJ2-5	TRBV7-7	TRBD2	CASSSTSGASQETQYF	TGTGCCAGCAGCTCCACTAGCGGGGCTTCCCAAGAGACCCAGTACTTC
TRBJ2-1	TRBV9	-	CASSAFNEQFF	TGTGCCAGCAGCGCCTTCAATGAGCAGTTCTTC
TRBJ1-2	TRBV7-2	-	CASSLSGVNYGYTF	TGTGCCAGCAGTCTTTCCGGGGTGAACTATGGCTACACCTTC
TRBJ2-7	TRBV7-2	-	CASSHQGGNRGWAYEQYF	TGTGCCAGCAGCCATCAGGGTGGGAACCGAGGTTGGGCCTACGAGCAGTACTTC
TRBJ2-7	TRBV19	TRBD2	CASSIGSGLIYEQYF	TGTGCCAGTAGTATCGGTAGCGGGTTAATCTACGAGCAGTACTTC
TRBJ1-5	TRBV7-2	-	CASSSRVNQPQHF	TGTGCCAGCAGCTCGAGGGTAAATCAGCCCCAGCATTTT
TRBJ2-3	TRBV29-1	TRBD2	CSGRLAGLTDTQYF	TGCAGCGGGAGACTAGCGGGACTCACAGATACGCAGTATTTT
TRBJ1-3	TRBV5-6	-	CASSLVGISSGNTIYF	TGTGCCAGCAGCTTGGTTGGTATCAGCTCTGGAAACACCATATATTTT
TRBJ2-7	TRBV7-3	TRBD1	CASSQGQGNYEQYF	TGTGCCAGCAGCCAGGGACAGGGGAACTACGAGCAGTACTTC
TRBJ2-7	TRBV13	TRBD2	CASSFSGGGSYEQYF	TGTGCCAGCAGCTTTAGCGGGGGTGGCTCCTACGAGCAGTACTTC
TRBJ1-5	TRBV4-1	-	CASSQDRTMSNQPQHF	TGCGCCAGCAGCCAAGATCGAACAATGAGCAATCAGCCCCAGCATTTT
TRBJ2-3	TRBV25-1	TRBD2	CASSEHGRDSDTQYF	TGTGCCAGCAGTGAACACGGGAGGGATTCAGATACGCAGTATTTT